Below, 12 T cell receptor beta chains from the same sample are listed, as sequenced in a study of Ad26.COV2.S vaccination and SARS-CoV-2 variants. Using immunoSEQ multiplex PCR, the repertoire was profiled, and TCRdb retains in-frame clones only, with some absent. Of nearly 400,000 clones in the sample, approximately 91% were seen once. Noted treatment: roughly 18 received Ad26.COV2.S at low or high dose, single or two shots; about 5 received placebo; per-sample allocation not given. At day 63 after the first vaccine or placebo injection, samples were drawn. This sample comprised peripheral blood, obtained in a trial of Ad26.COV2.S vaccine versus placebo. The source is a person aged 18-60 years who received the Ad26.COV2.S COVID-19 vaccine or a placebo.

The V gene is TRBV7-3, the J gene TRBJ2-6, with D unclear. Trimming shortened V by 1 base and J by 5 bases, and 12 bases separated the two germline ends. Looked up from germline, CDR1 is SGHTA and CDR2 is FQGTGA. This CDR3 has 16 residues. The CDR3 is CASSLSSAARANVLTF. Here the CDR3 DNA reads TGTGCCAGCAGCTTAAGCTCCGCAGCCAGGGCCAACGTCCTGACTTTC.

The chain links TRBV24-1 to TRBJ2-2; no firm D call. CDR1 KGHDR and CDR2 SFDVKD come from the germline V gene. This CDR3 is 15 amino acids long. V lost 6 bases and J 0 bases, leaving 10 bases between the germline ends. The CDR3 protein is CATSSAESNTGELFF. CDR3 nucleotide sequence: TGTGCCACCAGTTCGGCCGAATCGAACACCGGGGAGCTGTTTTTT.

V and J are TRBV3-1 (or the pseudogene TRBV3-2) and TRBJ2-7, with D hard to call. Germline-derived CDR1 and CDR2 are LGHDT and YNNKEL (reference sequence). This CDR3 is built from 13 residues. Trimming took off 2 bases at V and 9 bases at J, with 14 bases between the two ends. CDR3 in DNA: TGTGCCAGCAGCCAAATCCTGGGCGTGGGGCAGTACTTC. Protein sequence: CASSQILGVGQYF.

J is TRBJ2-1 and V is TRBV5-1; 9 nucleotides align to TRBD2. CDR1 SGHRS and CDR2 YFSETQ come from the germline V gene. Trimming removed 2 bases from V and 0 bases from J; junction bases left unmatched: 18. The CDR3 has 21 residues. In DNA form, the CDR3 reads TGCGCCAGCAGCTTTAGGGTACCAGACGATTCTAGCGGGGACTCCTACAATGAGCAGTTCTTC. This encodes CASSFRVPDDSSGDSYNEQFF.

The rearrangement uses TRBV10-3 and TRBJ2-6, with a tentative D call TRBD1 (6 bases). Between the trimmed V and J ends, which lost 7 bases and 4 bases, there was a span of 11 bases. The germline V gene has CDR1 ENHRY and CDR2 SYGVKD. The CDR3 has 14 residues. The CDR3 here is CAINSGVGANVLTF. Here the CDR3 DNA reads TGTGCCATCAATTCAGGGGTGGGGGCCAACGTCCTGACTTTC.

The chain carries TRBV6-4 and TRBJ2-1, with 7 bases that match TRBD2. J gave up 3 bases and V 3 bases, and 2 bases lay outside the gene matches. The CDR3 is made up of 14 amino acids. Germline CDR1 is MRHNA and CDR2 is SNTAGT. CDR3 residues: CASSEGGHYNEQFF. The CDR3 DNA reads TGTGCCAGCAGTGAGGGAGGGCACTACAATGAGCAGTTCTTC.

The chain employs TRBV9 and TRBJ1-3; 8 bases are shared with TRBD1. Germline V gene sequence: CDR1 SGDLS, CDR2 YYNGEE. The junction had 6 bases not matched to a gene; V was cut back by 3 bases and J by 4 bases. The CDR3 has 15 residues. CDR3 sequence reads: CASSESGGAGNTIYF. CDR3 DNA sequence: TGTGCCAGCAGCGAGTCAGGGGGCGCGGGAAACACCATATATTTT.

This chain connects TRBV9 to TRBJ2-7, with 8 bases identical to TRBD1. Germline V CDR1 and CDR2: SGDLS, YYNGEE. This CDR3 has 15 residues. Trimming cost V 4 bases and J 6 bases; bases outside gene matches: 12. DNA for the CDR3: TGTGCCAGCAGCAGAGGGCTGGACAGGGTAAGCGAGCAGTACTTC. Residues: CASSRGLDRVSEQYF.

The chain is built from TRBV12-3 or TRBV12-4 and TRBJ1-1; possibly TRBD1 for D (5 bases). Trimming removed 3 bases at V and 7 bases at J, with 9 bases between. The CDR3 runs 12 residues. CDR3: CASSLGGNEAFF. In DNA form, the CDR3 reads TGTGCCAGCAGTTTGGGGGGAAATGAAGCTTTCTTT.

This clone was found a few times. J is TRBJ1-5 and V is TRBV12-3 or TRBV12-4, with a weak D call TRBD1 (6 bases). The CDR3 length is 13 residues. V was clipped by 5 bases and J by 7 bases, with 12 bases between them. CDR3 protein: CASSPGRGQPQHF. DNA for the CDR3: TGTGCCAGCAGTCCAGGGAGGGGGCAGCCCCAGCATTTT.

The V gene is TRBV15, the J gene TRBJ2-7; D tentatively fits TRBD1 or TRBD2 (5 bases each). V was clipped by 5 bases and J by 0 bases, with 14 bases between them. Looked up from germline, CDR1 is LNHNV and CDR2 is YYDKDF (reference sequence). This CDR3 is built from 15 residues. The CDR3 protein is CATSLGTYSSYEQYF. The CDR3, as DNA: TGTGCCACCAGCCTCGGGACGTATAGCTCCTACGAGCAGTACTTC.

The chain employs TRBV9 and TRBJ2-5; 11 bases are a match to TRBD2. This CDR3 is built from 15 residues. V dropped 4 bases and J dropped 5; count of bases not matched to a gene: 7. Germline loops: CDR1 SGDLS, CDR2 YYNGEE. CDR3 sequence: CASSMTSGTRETQYF. CDR3 DNA sequence: TGTGCCAGCAGCATGACTAGCGGGACGAGGGAGACCCAGTACTTC.